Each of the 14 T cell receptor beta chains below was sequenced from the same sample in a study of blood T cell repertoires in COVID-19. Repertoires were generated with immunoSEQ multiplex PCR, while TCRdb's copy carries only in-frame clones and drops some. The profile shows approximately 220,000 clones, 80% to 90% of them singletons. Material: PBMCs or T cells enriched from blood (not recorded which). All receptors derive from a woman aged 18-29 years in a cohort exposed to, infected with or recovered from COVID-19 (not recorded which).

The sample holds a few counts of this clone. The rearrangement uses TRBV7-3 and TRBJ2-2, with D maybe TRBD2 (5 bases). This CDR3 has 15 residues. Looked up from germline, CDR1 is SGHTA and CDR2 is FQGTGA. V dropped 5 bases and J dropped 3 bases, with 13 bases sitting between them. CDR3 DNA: TGTGCCAGCAGCCTTAGCCGGGATGACACCGGGGAGCTGTTTTTT. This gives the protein CASSLSRDDTGELFF.

This CDR3 reads CASSINQGAEKLFF. CDR3 nucleotide sequence: TGCGCCAGCAGCATAAACCAGGGCGCTGAAAAACTGTTTTTT. The chain uses TRBV5-1 and TRBJ1-4; possible D gene TRBD1, 5 bases. Germline V gene sequence: CDR1 SGHRS, CDR2 YFSETQ. The V end lost 4 bases, the J end lost 7 bases, and 14 bases lay between the germline ends. This CDR3 is 14 amino acids long.

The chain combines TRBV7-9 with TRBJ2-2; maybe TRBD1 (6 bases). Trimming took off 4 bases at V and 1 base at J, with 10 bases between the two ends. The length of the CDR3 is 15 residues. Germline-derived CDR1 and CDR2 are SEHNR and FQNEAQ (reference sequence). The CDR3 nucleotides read TGTGCCAGCAGCTCGTGGACAGAGAACACCGGGGAGCTGTTTTTT. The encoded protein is CASSSWTENTGELFF.

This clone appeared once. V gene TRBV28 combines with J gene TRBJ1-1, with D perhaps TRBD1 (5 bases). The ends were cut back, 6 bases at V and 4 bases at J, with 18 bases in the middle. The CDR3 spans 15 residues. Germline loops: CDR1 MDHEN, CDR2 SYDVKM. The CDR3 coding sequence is TGTGCCAGCAGCCTGGGGCAGCTCGGCGGCACTGAAGCTTTCTTT. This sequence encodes CASSLGQLGGTEAFF.

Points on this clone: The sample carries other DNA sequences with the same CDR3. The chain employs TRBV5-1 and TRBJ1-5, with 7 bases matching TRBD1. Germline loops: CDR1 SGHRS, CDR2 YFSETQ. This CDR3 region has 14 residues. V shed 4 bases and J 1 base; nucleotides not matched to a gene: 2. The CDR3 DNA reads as TGCGCCAGCAGCCCGGGACAGAGCAATCAGCCCCAGCATTTT. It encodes CASSPGQSNQPQHF.

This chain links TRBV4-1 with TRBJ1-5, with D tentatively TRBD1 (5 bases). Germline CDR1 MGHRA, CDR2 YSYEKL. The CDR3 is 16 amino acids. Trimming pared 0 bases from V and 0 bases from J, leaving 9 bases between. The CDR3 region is CASSQDRADSNQPQHF. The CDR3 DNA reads TGCGCCAGCAGCCAAGACAGGGCCGATAGCAATCAGCCCCAGCATTTT.

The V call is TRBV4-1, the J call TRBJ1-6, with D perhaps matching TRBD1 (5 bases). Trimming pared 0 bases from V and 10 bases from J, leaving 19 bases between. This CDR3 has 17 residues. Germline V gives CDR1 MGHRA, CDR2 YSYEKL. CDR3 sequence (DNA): TGCGCCAGCAGCCAAGACGGAGTGAGACAGCTTGAGTCACCCCTCCACTTT. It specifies CASSQDGVRQLESPLHF.

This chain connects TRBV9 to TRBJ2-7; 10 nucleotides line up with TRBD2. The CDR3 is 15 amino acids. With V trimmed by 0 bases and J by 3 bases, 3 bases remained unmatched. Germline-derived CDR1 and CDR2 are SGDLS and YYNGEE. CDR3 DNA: TGTGCCAGCAGCGTAGGGGCTAGCGGGAGCTACGAGCAGTACTTC. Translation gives CASSVGASGSYEQYF.

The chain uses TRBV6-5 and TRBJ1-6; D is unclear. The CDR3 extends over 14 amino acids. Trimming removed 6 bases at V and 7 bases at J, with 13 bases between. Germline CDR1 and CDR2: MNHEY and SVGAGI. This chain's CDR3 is CASSRDLRNSPLHF. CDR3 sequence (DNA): TGTGCCAGCAGCCGGGATCTTAGGAATTCACCCCTCCACTTT.

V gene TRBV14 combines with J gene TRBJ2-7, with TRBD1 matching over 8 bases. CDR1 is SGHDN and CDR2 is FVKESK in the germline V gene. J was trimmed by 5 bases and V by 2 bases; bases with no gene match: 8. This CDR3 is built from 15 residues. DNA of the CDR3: TGTGCCAGCAGCCAACTTGGACAGGGTAAGGACGAGCAGTACTTC. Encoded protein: CASSQLGQGKDEQYF.

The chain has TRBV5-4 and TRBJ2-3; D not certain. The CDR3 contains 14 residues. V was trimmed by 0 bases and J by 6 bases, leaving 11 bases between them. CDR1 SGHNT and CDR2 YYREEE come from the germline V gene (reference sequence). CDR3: CASSLVGVQDTQYF. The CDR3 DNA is TGTGCCAGCAGCTTGGTGGGCGTTCAGGATACGCAGTATTTT.

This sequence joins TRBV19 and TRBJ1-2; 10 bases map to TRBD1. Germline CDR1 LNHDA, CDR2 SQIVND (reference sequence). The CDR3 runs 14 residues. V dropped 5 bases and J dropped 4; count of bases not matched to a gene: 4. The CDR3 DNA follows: TGTGCCAGTAGTCTGACAGGGGGCAGCTATGGCTACACCTTC. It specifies CASSLTGGSYGYTF.

CDR3 nucleotide sequence: TGTGCCAGCAGCTTAGCCCGGGATCAGCCCCAGCATTTT. Amino acids: CASSLARDQPQHF. The chain has TRBV7-8 and TRBJ1-5, with D uncertain. V was trimmed by 0 bases and J by 5 bases, leaving 5 bases between them. Per the germline V gene, CDR1 is SGHVS and CDR2 is FQNEAQ. This CDR3 is built from 13 residues.

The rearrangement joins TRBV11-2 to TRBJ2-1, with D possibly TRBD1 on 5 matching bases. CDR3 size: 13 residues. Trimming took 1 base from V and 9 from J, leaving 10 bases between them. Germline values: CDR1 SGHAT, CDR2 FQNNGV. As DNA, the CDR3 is TGTGCCAGCAGCTTAGCAAGGGGTAGTGAGCAGTTCTTC. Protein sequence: CASSLARGSEQFF.